Below, 32 T cell receptor beta chains from the same sample are listed, as sequenced in a study of cytomegalovirus exposure and HLA in healthy donors. Primers: 60 Vbeta forward and 13 Jbeta reverse. The protocol was immunoSEQ multiplex PCR, while the TCRdb copy is restricted to in-frame clones and leaves out a portion. The sample consists of 110,000 to 150,000 clones, approximately 81% of them appearing once. The sequencing sample was made of PBMCs. The receptors here all came from a boy aged 2-9 years in good health and CMV-seronegative.

V gene TRBV10-3 combines with J gene TRBJ1-1; maybe TRBD1 (6 bases). Germline-derived CDR1 and CDR2 are ENHRY and SYGVKD. This CDR3 is 14 amino acids long. V lost 2 bases and J 6 bases, leaving 13 bases between the germline ends. The CDR3 coding sequence is TGTGCCATCAGTGAGACCACACAGGGCGCTGAAGCTTTCTTT. This codes for CAISETTQGAEAFF.

The V and J genes are TRBV11-1 and TRBJ2-7; a possible D gene is TRBD2 (6 bases). Germline V gene lookup returns CDR1 SGHAT and CDR2 FQDESV (reference sequence). The CDR3 is made up of 14 amino acids. V was clipped by 1 base and J by 3 bases, with 10 bases between them. The CDR3 DNA reads TGTGCCAGCAGCTTAGTCCAGGGACTCTACGAGCAGTACTTC. It codes for CASSLVQGLYEQYF.

The genes are TRBV29-1 and TRBJ2-3; the match to TRBD1 covers 9 bases. Germline V gene data show CDR1 as SQVTM and CDR2 as ANQGSEA. The CDR3 spans 15 residues. J gave up 5 bases and V 3 bases, and 9 bases lay outside the gene matches. CDR3: CSVEGGTGGLDTQYF. The CDR3 DNA reads as TGCAGCGTTGAGGGGGGTACAGGGGGCTTAGATACGCAGTATTTT.

The V gene is TRBV28, the J gene TRBJ1-2, with D unresolved. Germline CDR1 MDHEN, CDR2 SYDVKM. The CDR3 loop spans 11 amino acids. V was clipped by 3 bases and J by 7 bases, with 6 bases between them. The CDR3 sequence is CASSFSSGYTF. The CDR3 region has the DNA TGTGCCAGCAGTTTTTCTTCTGGCTACACCTTC.

A few counts support this clone. The chain employs TRBV5-6 and TRBJ2-7; D gene ambiguous. The CDR3 contains 14 residues. The V and J ends lost 2 bases and 4 bases respectively, with 13 bases between them. Germline V CDR1 and CDR2: SGHDT, YYEEEE. CDR3 coding DNA: TGTGCCAGCAGCTTTTGCCCAGTCTGTTACGAGCAGTACTTC. As protein: CASSFCPVCYEQYF.

The genes are TRBV6-1 and TRBJ2-2; TRBD2 might be the D (7 bases). The CDR3 runs to 15 residues. Per germline, CDR1 MNHNS and CDR2 SASEGT. V lost 5 bases and J 4 bases, leaving 14 bases between the germline ends. The CDR3 DNA follows: TGTGCCAGCAGTTTCCGGGGGGCGCCCACCGGGGAGCTGTTTTTT. Amino acid sequence: CASSFRGAPTGELFF.

The J gene is TRBJ1-5, the V gene TRBV10-3, with D possibly matching TRBD1 (6 bases). The CDR3 consists of 16 residues. Germline-derived CDR1 and CDR2 are ENHRY and SYGVKD. V lost 0 bases and J 4 bases, leaving 13 bases between the germline ends. In DNA form, the CDR3 reads TGTGCCATCAGTGAGTCGGGCAGGGGTGCAAATCAGCCCCAGCATTTT. Translating gives CAISESGRGANQPQHF.

The chain has TRBV27 and TRBJ2-3; TRBD2 might be the D (6 bases). The V gene lost 7 bases and the J gene lost 2 bases, with 13 bases spanning the gap. CDR3 length equals 14 residues. CDR1 is MNHEY and CDR2 is SMNVEV in the germline V gene (reference sequence). This CDR3 is CASTADYITDTQYF. The CDR3 bases are TGTGCCAGCACCGCGGACTATATCACAGATACGCAGTATTTT.

This rearrangement joins TRBV28 to TRBJ1-5; a possible D gene is TRBD1 (6 bases). The CDR3 is 17 amino acids. Looked up from germline, CDR1 is MDHEN and CDR2 is SYDVKM. Between the trimmed V and J ends, which lost 2 bases and 5 bases, there was a span of 19 bases. The CDR3 spells CASSLTQGFPLDQPQHF. CDR3 DNA sequence: TGTGCCAGCAGTTTAACACAGGGCTTTCCCTTGGATCAGCCCCAGCATTTT.

This chain connects TRBV14 to TRBJ1-4; D is undetermined. The CDR3 sequence is 15 residues long. Germline V gene sequence: CDR1 SGHDN, CDR2 FVKESK. The V end was cut by 2 bases, the J end by 7 bases, with 14 bases between. CDR3 residues: CASSQITELGEKLFF. Here the CDR3 DNA reads TGTGCCAGCAGCCAAATAACAGAGTTGGGTGAAAAACTGTTTTTT. Combining the CDR3 with reference TRBV14 and TRBJ1-4 gives the whole variable domain EAGVTQFPSHSVIEKGQTVTLRCDPISGHDNLYWYRRVMGKEIKFLLHFVKESKQDESGMPNNRFLAERTGGTYSTLKVQPAELEDSGVYFCASSQITELGEKLFFGSGTQLSVL.

This chain joins TRBV2 and TRBJ1-2, with D unresolved. This CDR3 has 15 amino acids. Germline CDR1 is SNHLY and CDR2 is FYNNEI. V lost 2 bases, J lost 8 bases, and 18 bases lay in between. CDR3 nucleotides: TGTGCCAGCAGTGAATGTTGTCGAAACTTGATCGGCTACACCTTC. The encoded protein is CASSECCRNLIGYTF.

CDR3 bases: TGTGCCAGCAGTCTCGGACAGGGGTTCACTGAAGCTTTCTTT. It encodes CASSLGQGFTEAFF. The chain links TRBV28 to TRBJ1-1; 9 nucleotides line up with TRBD1. The CDR3 is 14 amino acids. The V segment lost 5 bases and the J segment 4 bases; nucleotides outside the gene matches: 5. Germline V CDR1 and CDR2: MDHEN, SYDVKM.

The chain uses TRBV30 and TRBJ2-4; no definite D call. The CDR3 consists of 15 residues. V was shortened by 1 base and J by 0 bases, with 10 bases between the two germline ends. Germline V gene lookup returns CDR1 GTSNPN and CDR2 SVGIG (reference sequence). CDR3 region: CAWSGGSTAKNIQYF. In DNA, the CDR3 is TGTGCCTGGAGTGGCGGAAGCACAGCCAAAAACATTCAGTACTTC.

The chain has TRBV6-1 and TRBJ1-1; TRBD1 is a possible D gene (6 bases). This CDR3 region has 14 residues. Trimming removed 6 bases at V and 4 bases at J, with 15 bases between. The germline gives CDR1 MNHNS, CDR2 SASEGT. The DNA of the CDR3 is TGTGCCAGCAGGGTGTACAGGGTGGCCACTGAAGCTTTCTTT. Amino acids: CASRVYRVATEAFF.

This clone was seen a single time. The chain carries TRBV5-1 and TRBJ2-1; D is unclear. The CDR3 extends over 16 amino acids. Germline loops: CDR1 SGHRS, CDR2 YFSETQ. V was shortened by 3 bases and J by 12 bases, with 25 bases between the two germline ends. CDR3 region: CASSSHLTSPVDGQFF. The CDR3 DNA reads TGCGCCAGCAGCTCTCATTTAACCTCCCCCGTAGATGGGCAGTTCTTC.

This chain connects TRBV9 to TRBJ2-7, with 7 bases fitting TRBD1. The ends lost 0 bases at V and 4 bases at J; junction bases unmatched: 7. This CDR3 has 15 residues. The germline V gene has CDR1 SGDLS and CDR2 YYNGEE. The CDR3 coding sequence is TGTGCCAGCAGCGTAGAGACAGGGAATAGTTACGAGCAGTACTTC. It encodes CASSVETGNSYEQYF. Based on the CDR3 plus reference TRBV9 and TRBJ2-7, the full variable domain is DSGVTQTPKHLITATGQRVTLRCSPRSGDLSVYWYQQSLDQGLQFLIQYYNGEERAKGNILERFSAQQFPDLHSELNLSSLELGDSALYFCASSVETGNSYEQYFGPGTRLTVT.

The chain couples TRBV11-3 to TRBJ2-5; 14 nucleotides line up with TRBD2. In germline, CDR1 is SGHNT, CDR2 YENEEA. The ends lost 1 base at V and 5 bases at J; junction bases unmatched: 0. This CDR3 is built from 15 residues. CDR3 sequence reads: CASSLGLAGGETQYF. The CDR3, as DNA: TGTGCCAGCAGCTTAGGACTAGCGGGAGGGGAGACCCAGTACTTC.

The chain employs TRBV6-5 and TRBJ2-7; possible D gene TRBD2, 6 bases. Germline V gives CDR1 MNHEY, CDR2 SVGAGI. Trimming cost V 6 bases and J 3 bases, with 12 bases left between them. The CDR3 consists of 13 residues. CDR3 in DNA: TGTGCCAGCAGCCGGGACTTCGGCTACGAGCAGTACTTC. This encodes CASSRDFGYEQYF.

This clone was found once. V gene TRBV23-1 combines with J gene TRBJ2-3; TRBD2 agrees at 9 bases. TRBV23-1 is reported as an ORF; its role is uncertain. CDR3 length: 20 amino acids. J gave up 0 bases and V 0 bases, and 13 bases lay outside the gene matches. The CDR3 loop is CASSQSGAAGGSPSTDTQYF. The DNA of the CDR3 is TGCGCCAGCAGTCAATCGGGGGCGGCGGGAGGGAGCCCTAGCACAGATACGCAGTATTTT.

The rearrangement uses TRBV4-2 and TRBJ2-3; 16 nucleotides align to TRBD2. V shed 1 base, J shed 4 bases, and the junction held 5 bases outside the gene matches. CDR3 length: 18 residues. The germline gives CDR1 LGHNA, CDR2 YNFKEQ. The CDR3 is CASSQAGTSGGAADTQYF. Written as DNA, the CDR3 is TGTGCCAGCAGCCAAGCTGGGACTAGCGGGGGGGCAGCAGATACGCAGTATTTT.

The chain joins TRBV6-1 to TRBJ2-1; TRBD2 agrees at 12 bases. V lost 5 bases, J lost 7 bases, and 6 bases stayed unmatched. The CDR3 consists of 15 residues. The V gene's germline CDR1 is MNHNS and CDR2 SASEGT. In nucleotides, the CDR3 is TGTGCCAGCAGTTCGACTAGCGGGGGAGGGAATGAGCAGTTCTTC. Its translation: CASSSTSGGGNEQFF.

V gene TRBV7-3 combines with J gene TRBJ2-5, with 8 positions matching TRBD1. This CDR3 comprises 13 residues. The V segment lost 5 bases and the J segment 5 bases; nucleotides outside the gene matches: 4. The V gene's germline CDR1 is SGHTA and CDR2 FQGTGA. CDR3 region: CASSRTGRETQYF. The CDR3 region has the DNA TGTGCCAGCAGCCGGACAGGGCGTGAGACCCAGTACTTC.

The V gene is TRBV6-5, the J gene TRBJ1-2; TRBD1 matches 9 bases. J was trimmed by 9 bases and V by 7 bases; bases with no gene match: 6. The germline V gene encodes CDR1 MNHEY and CDR2 SVGAGI. The CDR3 contains 12 residues. The CDR3 loop is CASTRDRVRYTF. CDR3 DNA: TGTGCCAGCACCCGGGACAGGGTGCGCTACACCTTC.

This clone was picked up a small number of times. V usage is TRBV10-1 and J usage is TRBJ1-1; D unclear. There are 14 residues in the CDR3. V was cut by 6 bases and J by 0 bases, with 11 bases left in between. In germline, CDR1 is WNHNN, CDR2 SYGVQD (reference sequence). The CDR3 nucleotides are TGCGCCAGCAGGGAGGAGGGCATGAACACTGAAGCTTTCTTT. This sequence encodes CASREEGMNTEAFF.

The chain employs TRBV5-1 and TRBJ2-2, with 8 bases identical to TRBD2. This CDR3 spans 18 amino acids. Germline CDR1 SGHRS, CDR2 YFSETQ. Trimming at V came to 3 bases and at J to 1 base, leaving 11 bases not matched to a gene. The CDR3 region has the DNA TGCGCCAGCAGCTCTCTTCCAGCGGGGGCCCTGAACACCGGGGAGCTGTTTTTT. It translates to CASSSLPAGALNTGELFF. The whole variable domain, filled in from reference TRBV5-1 and TRBJ2-2, reads KAGVTQTPRYLIKTRGQQVTLSCSPISGHRSVSWYQQTPGQGLQFLFEYFSETQRNKGNFPGRFSGRQFSNSRSEMNVSTLELGDSALYLCASSSLPAGALNTGELFFGEGSRLTVL.

In its sample, this clone was seen once. This chain connects TRBV11-3 to TRBJ2-1, with 11 positions matching TRBD2. The length of the CDR3 is 18 residues. The ends lost 1 base at V and 2 bases at J; junction bases unmatched: 7. Germline CDR1 SGHNT, CDR2 YENEEA. In DNA form, the CDR3 reads TGTGCCAGCAGCTTAGTACTAGCGGGAGTCCCCGCCTACAATGAGCAGTTCTTC. Protein sequence: CASSLVLAGVPAYNEQFF.

This chain joins TRBV14 and TRBJ1-6; TRBD1 matches 7 bases. CDR1 is SGHDN and CDR2 is FVKESK in the germline V gene. After removal of 1 base from V and 10 bases from J, the junction contained 7 bases not matched to a gene. The CDR3 loop spans 15 amino acids. The CDR3 DNA reads TGTGCCAGCAGCCAAGCAAAGGGGGCGGGCTCACCCCTCCACTTT. It codes for CASSQAKGAGSPLHF.

The chain uses TRBV6-5 and TRBJ2-7; 10 bases match TRBD2. The germline V gene has CDR1 MNHEY and CDR2 SVGAGI. The CDR3 has 16 amino acids. J lost 5 bases, V lost 0 bases, and 7 bases had no gene match. The CDR3 loop reads CASSYSRLAGDHEQYF. Here the CDR3 DNA reads TGTGCCAGCAGTTACTCGAGGCTAGCGGGAGACCACGAGCAGTACTTC.

A word on this clone: Other DNA sequences in the same sample also yield this CDR3. CDR3 protein: CASSFSGSGNTIYF. The CDR3 nucleotides are TGTGCCAGCAGTTTTTCAGGCTCTGGAAACACCATATATTTT. The chain has TRBV27 and TRBJ1-3; no definite D call. There are 14 residues in the CDR3. The germline V gene encodes CDR1 MNHEY and CDR2 SMNVEV (reference sequence). V shed 3 bases and J shed 0 bases, with 6 bases lying between them.

A note on this clone: This likely traces to a read error, being one base from a far larger clone. Other nucleotide sequences from this sample produce the same CDR3. The chain links TRBV5-4 to TRBJ1-1; TRBD1 aligns across 9 bases. The CDR3 sequence is 15 residues long. The germline CDR1 and CDR2 sequences are SGHNT and YYREEE (reference sequence). As DNA, the CDR3 is TGCGCCAGCAGCCCAAGACAGGGGGGTAGAACTGAAGCTTTCTTT. This codes for CASSPRQGGRTEAFF.

The chain recombines TRBV19 with TRBJ2-1; D is possibly TRBD2 (5 bases). The CDR3 runs 11 residues. Trimming took off 5 bases at V and 8 bases at J, with 7 bases between the two ends. Germline V gene data show CDR1 as LNHDA and CDR2 as SQIVND (reference sequence). The chain's CDR3 is CASSPSHEQFF. The CDR3 nucleotides are TGTGCCAGTAGTCCTAGCCATGAGCAGTTCTTC.

This rearrangement joins TRBV5-1 to TRBJ1-1; the match to TRBD1 covers 7 bases. Germline CDR1 and CDR2: SGHRS and YFSETQ. There are 17 residues in the CDR3. The J segment lost 3 bases and the V segment lost 3 bases, leaving 14 bases of the junction unmatched. The CDR3 loop is CASSSDKTGDGHTEAFF. CDR3 DNA: TGCGCCAGCAGCTCCGACAAAACAGGGGACGGGCACACTGAAGCTTTCTTT. The variable domain in full, with the rest retrieved from reference TRBV5-1 and TRBJ1-1, is KAGVTQTPRYLIKTRGQQVTLSCSPISGHRSVSWYQQTPGQGLQFLFEYFSETQRNKGNFPGRFSGRQFSNSRSEMNVSTLELGDSALYLCASSSDKTGDGHTEAFFGQGTRLTVV.